The 2 T cell receptor beta chains presented below share a single source sample, sequenced in a study of T cell repertoires in cytomegalovirus infection. These receptors' antigens are unknown. TCRdb re-derived calls from the reads in MiXCR, one entry per CDR3 protein. The sample records around 900,000 distinct CDR3 sequences, less than 40% being singletons. The sample here was cultured CD8+ T cells from PBMCs, taken from culture after CMV antigen stimulation. The receptors derive from a human donor in good health (CMV status not recorded). Some clones in this sample may be carry-over from other donors' samples.

This clonotype was counted between two and nine times. The chain couples TRBV5-4 to TRBJ1-1; D is perhaps TRBD1 (5 bases). V was shortened by 4 bases and J by 11 bases, with 18 bases between the two germline ends. Germline CDR1 and CDR2: SGHNT and YYREEE (reference sequence). The length of the CDR3 is 13 residues. The CDR3 sequence: CASSIGTLKWAFF. DNA of the CDR3: TGTGCCAGCAGCATAGGGACCCTGAAATGGGCTTTCTTT. Supplemented by reference TRBV5-4 and TRBJ1-1, the full variable domain reads ETGVTQSPTHLIKTRGQQVTLRCSSQSGHNTVSWYQQALGQGPQFIFQYYREEENGRGNFPPRFSGLQFPNYSSELNVNALELDDSALYLCASSIGTLKWAFFGQGTRLTVV.

The chain joins TRBV6-5 to TRBJ1-4, with D uncertain. The V and J ends lost 0 bases and 7 bases respectively, with 15 bases between them. Germline CDR1 MNHEY, CDR2 SVGAGI. The CDR3 extends over 16 amino acids. CDR3 loop: CASSYSLRVDPEKLFF. The DNA for the CDR3 is TGTGCCAGCAGTTACTCGTTACGGGTTGATCCTGAAAAACTGTTTTTT.